These 5 T cell receptor beta chains share one sample of origin, sequenced in a study of blood T cell repertoires in COVID-19. Libraries were prepared by immunoSEQ multiplex PCR; TCRdb keeps only in-frame clonotypes and omits some of them. The top ten hold 3.3% of the sample, which has about 180,000 clones, 75% to 90% seen once. Sequencing input: peripheral blood. Receptors were obtained from a man aged 55 to 70 with acute or convalescent COVID-19.

V gene TRBV10-2 combines with J gene TRBJ2-7; 9 bases fit TRBD1. V trimming: 6 bases; J trimming: 2 bases; junction bases outside the gene matches: 2. The CDR3 covers 13 residues. The germline CDR1 and CDR2 sequences are WSHSY and SAAADI. The CDR3 sequence is CASSRQGAYEQYF. Here the CDR3 DNA reads TGCGCCAGCAGCAGACAGGGGGCCTACGAGCAGTACTTC.

J is TRBJ2-1 and V is TRBV19; no clear D gene. CDR1 is LNHDA, CDR2 SQIVND, per germline (reference sequence). This CDR3 has 13 amino acids. V was cut by 2 bases and J by 4 bases, with 6 bases left in between. The DNA for the CDR3 is TGTGCCAGTAGTATAAACTCATACAATGAGCAGTTCTTC. Residues: CASSINSYNEQFF.

The rearrangement uses TRBV6-5 and TRBJ1-3; TRBD1 might be the D (6 bases). The CDR3 runs 15 residues. From germline, CDR1 is MNHEY and CDR2 SVGAGI. V was cut by 0 bases and J by 3 bases, with 9 bases left in between. CDR3 DNA sequence: TGTGCCAGCAGTTACTCGGGGGCGGGTGGAAACACCATATATTTT. Translating gives CASSYSGAGGNTIYF.

J is TRBJ2-1 and V is TRBV7-2, with 7 nucleotides matching TRBD1. The length of the CDR3 is 13 residues. CDR1 is SGHTA, CDR2 FQGNSA, per germline. The junction had 5 bases not matched to a gene; V was cut back by 9 bases and J by 3 bases. The chain's CDR3 is CASNGQVYNEQFF. CDR3 in DNA: TGTGCCAGTAACGGACAGGTCTACAATGAGCAGTTCTTC.

The chain has TRBV27 and TRBJ2-2; 8 positions match TRBD2. Unmatched junction bases numbered 1, after V lost 3 bases and J lost 1 base. Germline V gene lookup returns CDR1 MNHEY and CDR2 SMNVEV (reference sequence). This CDR3 region has 15 residues. The CDR3 nucleotides are TGTGCCAGCAGTTTTACTAGCGGGAACACCGGGGAGCTGTTTTTT. It yields the protein CASSFTSGNTGELFF.